What follows are 18 T cell receptor beta chains derived from one specimen sequenced in a study of OX40 agonist ivuxolimab in advanced cancers. Assay used: immunoSEQ multiplex PCR; TCRdb lists only in-frame clones, some missing. The profile shows tens of thousands of clones, about 81% of them singletons. Source: CD4+ or CD8+ T cells sorted from blood, taken in a trial of the OX40 agonist ivuxolimab. The receptors come from an adult with an advanced solid tumor such as melanoma, head and neck, liver or kidney cancer.

This clone has just one count. V and J are TRBV13 and TRBJ1-2; 8 bases map to TRBD1. CDR3 length: 19 residues. Germline V gene lookup returns CDR1 PRHDT and CDR2 FYEKMQ (reference sequence). J was trimmed by 4 bases and V by 1 base; bases with no gene match: 17. The CDR3 DNA reads as TGTGCCAGCAGCTTAGTTTACCCCGCCGGACAGGGAACGACCTATGGCTACACCTTC. Translating it yields CASSLVYPAGQGTTYGYTF.

This rearrangement joins TRBV18 to TRBJ2-7, with D perhaps being TRBD1 or TRBD2 (7 bases each). Trimming shortened V by 6 bases and J by 2 bases, and 17 bases separated the two germline ends. Germline V gene data show CDR1 as KGHSH and CDR2 as LQKENI. The CDR3 runs to 15 residues. The CDR3 nucleotides are TGTGCCAGCTCCAGCCAGGGGGGGGGCACCTACGAGCAGTACTTC. This codes for CASSSQGGGTYEQYF.

This sequence joins TRBV10-2 and TRBJ2-2; 9 nucleotides line up with TRBD2. Looked up from germline, CDR1 is WSHSY and CDR2 is SAAADI. The CDR3 covers 15 residues. V lost 8 bases to trimming and J lost 6 bases; unmatched junction nucleotides: 10. The CDR3 DNA follows: TGCGCCAGCGGCTCTAGCGGGACCTCGGCCGGGGAGCTGTTTTTT. As protein: CASGSSGTSAGELFF.

This clone was recorded only once. The chain combines TRBV18 with TRBJ2-3; a possible D gene is TRBD1 (6 bases). Germline V gene lookup returns CDR1 KGHSH and CDR2 LQKENI. CDR3 length: 14 residues. V lost 4 bases and J 5 bases, leaving 13 bases between the germline ends. The CDR3 loop reads CASSRNRAGDTQYF. The CDR3 nucleotides are TGTGCCAGCTCACGAAACAGGGCGGGAGATACGCAGTATTTT.

About this clone: Different DNA sequences within this sample yield the same CDR3. This chain links TRBV18 with TRBJ2-4; TRBD2 might be the D (5 bases). Germline-derived CDR1 and CDR2 are KGHSH and LQKENI. Between the trimmed V and J ends, which lost 4 bases and 10 bases, there was a span of 17 bases. The CDR3 consists of 14 residues. CDR3: CASSLDTDRDIQYF. Written as DNA, the CDR3 is TGTGCCAGCTCACTCGACACAGATCGGGATATTCAGTACTTC. Full variable domain (remainder filled in from reference TRBV18 and TRBJ2-4): NAGVMQNPRHLVRRRGQEARLRCSPMKGHSHVYWYRQLPEEGLKFMVYLQKENIIDESGMPKERFSAEFPKEGPSILRIQQVVRGDSAAYFCASSLDTDRDIQYFGAGTRLSVL.

The rearrangement joins TRBV14 to TRBJ2-2; TRBD2 matches 14 bases. The ends lost 4 bases at V and 7 bases at J; junction bases unmatched: 2. The CDR3 has 15 residues. Germline V lookup: CDR1 SGHDN, CDR2 FVKESK. This CDR3 reads CASSPGTSGSGELFF. Written as DNA, the CDR3 is TGTGCCAGCAGCCCGGGGACTAGCGGGAGCGGGGAGCTGTTTTTT.

The V call is TRBV27, the J call TRBJ2-7; D assignment may be TRBD1 or TRBD2 (5 bases each). This CDR3 comprises 16 residues. Germline values: CDR1 MNHEY, CDR2 SMNVEV (reference sequence). With 0 bases removed from V and 0 bases from J, the gap between germline ends came to 12 bases. The CDR3 region has the DNA TGTGCCAGCAGTTTATCTGTTCGGGGCCTCTCCTACGAGCAGTACTTC. Translating it yields CASSLSVRGLSYEQYF.

The rearrangement uses TRBV19 and TRBJ2-7; TRBD1 matches at 8 bases. Germline assignment: CDR1 LNHDA and CDR2 SQIVND (reference sequence). The CDR3 covers 14 residues. Germline trimming cut 5 bases from V and 2 bases from J; bases unmatched to any gene: 5. CDR3 in DNA: TGTGCCAGTAGTCCCAGGGGACAGGCCTACGAGCAGTACTTC. The encoded protein is CASSPRGQAYEQYF. Variable domain in full (rest from reference TRBV19 and TRBJ2-7): DGGITQSPKYLFRKEGQNVTLSCEQNLNHDAMYWYRQDPGQGLRLIYYSQIVNDFQKGDIAEGYSVSREKKESFPLTVTSAQKNPTAFYLCASSPRGQAYEQYFGPGTRLTVT.

The chain combines TRBV6-5 with TRBJ2-7; D tentatively fits TRBD1 or TRBD2 (7 bases each). The V gene lost 8 bases and the J gene lost 1 base, with 15 bases spanning the gap. CDR1 and CDR2 from the germline V gene are MNHEY and SVGAGI. The CDR3 loop spans 14 amino acids. The CDR3 DNA reads TGTGCCAGCCTCAGGGGGGGCTCTTCCTACGAGCAGTACTTC. As protein: CASLRGGSSYEQYF.

This clone has a single count. V gene TRBV14 combines with J gene TRBJ2-1; possible D gene TRBD1, 6 bases. V dropped 1 base and J dropped 9 bases, with 13 bases sitting between them. From germline, CDR1 is SGHDN and CDR2 FVKESK. The CDR3 consists of 14 residues. The CDR3 DNA reads TGTGCCAGCAGCCAAGTTAGTAGAGGGGGTGAGCAGTTCTTC. Translated: CASSQVSRGGEQFF.

The chain's CDR3 is CATGVRGPQNIQYF. The CDR3 DNA reads as TGTGCCACCGGCGTACGGGGGCCCCAAAACATTCAGTACTTC. The chain combines TRBV15 with TRBJ2-4; tentatively, D is TRBD1 or TRBD2 (6 bases each). Trimming removed 8 bases from V and 5 bases from J, with 16 bases in between. The CDR3 is 14 amino acids. CDR1 is LNHNV, CDR2 YYDKDF, per germline (reference sequence).

The genes are TRBV27 and TRBJ2-3; D call uncertain. Trimming removed 10 bases from V and 0 bases from J, with 8 bases in between. This CDR3 is 12 amino acids long. Germline CDR1 and CDR2: MNHEY and SMNVEV (reference sequence). CDR3 region: CATGHSTDTQYF. In DNA, the CDR3 is TGTGCCACCGGTCATAGCACAGATACGCAGTATTTT.

This chain links TRBV19 with TRBJ2-7; 10 nucleotides line up with TRBD1. This CDR3 region has 13 residues. The germline V gene has CDR1 LNHDA and CDR2 SQIVND (reference sequence). V shed 3 bases, J shed 5 bases, and the junction held 1 base outside the gene matches. DNA for the CDR3: TGTGCCAGTAGTATGGGACAGGGGAACGAGCAGTACTTC. Residues: CASSMGQGNEQYF.

The chain has TRBV28 and TRBJ1-6, with D uncertain. Trimming stripped 4 bases from V and 3 bases from J, with 7 bases between. This CDR3 has 14 residues. In germline, CDR1 is MDHEN, CDR2 SYDVKM. The CDR3 DNA sequence: TGTGCCAGCAGTTCCCCAGACTATAATTCACCCCTCCACTTT. Protein product: CASSSPDYNSPLHF. Full variable domain (rest looked up from reference TRBV28 and TRBJ1-6): DVKVTQSSRYLVKRTGEKVFLECVQDMDHENMFWYRQDPGLGLRLIYFSYDVKMKEKGDIPEGYSVSREKKERFSLILESASTNQTSMYLCASSSPDYNSPLHFGNGTRLTVT.

The rearrangement uses TRBV10-3 and TRBJ2-1; 15 bases align to TRBD2. Germline V lookup: CDR1 ENHRY, CDR2 SYGVKD. The CDR3 runs to 16 residues. Germline trimming cut 8 bases from V and 7 bases from J; bases unmatched to any gene: 9. The CDR3 region is CAISTIGTSGRNEQFF. The CDR3 nucleotides read TGTGCCATCTCGACTATCGGGACTAGCGGGAGGAATGAGCAGTTCTTC.

The chain couples TRBV7-9 to TRBJ2-1; D possibly corresponds to TRBD1 (6 bases). V gave up 5 bases and J gave up 3 bases, with 14 bases separating them. Germline V gene sequence: CDR1 SEHNR, CDR2 FQNEAQ (reference sequence). The CDR3 spans 15 residues. DNA of the CDR3: TGTGCCAGCAGCGGGGACACGCCCTTCTACAATGAGCAGTTCTTC. Translation: CASSGDTPFYNEQFF.

This clone was recorded only once. This rearrangement joins TRBV11-2 to TRBJ2-3; 10 nucleotides line up with TRBD2. There are 17 residues in the CDR3. The junction had 13 bases not matched to a gene; V was cut back by 6 bases and J by 4 bases. CDR1 and CDR2 from the germline V gene are SGHAT and FQNNGV. Here the CDR3 DNA reads TGTGCCAGCAGACGTCCGGGACTAGCGCCCTGGGCAGATACGCAGTATTTT. It specifies CASRRPGLAPWADTQYF.

The genes are TRBV7-9 and TRBJ2-3, with D possibly matching TRBD2 (6 bases). The CDR3 runs 17 residues. Trimming removed 6 bases at V and 5 bases at J, with 24 bases between. CDR1 and CDR2 from the germline V gene are SEHNR and FQNEAQ (reference sequence). CDR3: CASRPSFERTGGDTQYF. DNA of the CDR3: TGTGCCAGCAGGCCCAGCTTCGAGCGCACCGGGGGAGATACGCAGTATTTT.